A single sample is the source of the 17 T cell receptor beta chains below, sequenced in a study of PD-L1 blockade in urothelial cancer. Sequenced by immunoSEQ multiplex PCR; TCRdb stores in-frame clones only, minus some. This sample carries approximately 70,000 clones, around 84% of them seen once, and the ten largest clones take 8.5% to 10%. Time point in this sample: pretreatment peripheral blood. The input for sequencing was PBMCs, taken around atezolizumab (anti-PD-L1) treatment. The receptors shown here come from a woman between 65 and 79 years old with urothelial cancer.

The gene calls are TRBV27 and TRBJ2-6; D remains unclear. Trimming took 0 bases from V and 0 from J, leaving 9 bases between them. The length of the CDR3 is 17 residues. CDR1 and CDR2 (germline): MNHEY, SMNVEV (reference sequence). The CDR3 DNA reads TGTGCCAGCAGTTTATCGGCCAGACACTCTGGGGCCAACGTCCTGACTTTC. This translates into CASSLSARHSGANVLTF.

The V and J genes are TRBV5-1 and TRBJ2-5; D is perhaps TRBD1 (5 bases). The CDR3 runs 13 residues. Germline assignment: CDR1 SGHRS and CDR2 YFSETQ. V lost 3 bases and J lost 0, with 6 bases in between. CDR3 protein: CASSWGHQETQYF. The CDR3, as DNA: TGCGCCAGCAGCTGGGGCCACCAAGAGACCCAGTACTTC.

The V and J genes are TRBV7-2 and TRBJ2-3; 7 positions agree with TRBD1. CDR3 size: 14 residues. Germline V CDR1 and CDR2: SGHTA, FQGNSA. V trimming: 5 bases; J trimming: 4 bases; junction bases outside the gene matches: 6. CDR3 amino acids: CASSMDRFPDTQYF. Here the CDR3 DNA reads TGTGCCAGCAGCATGGACAGGTTTCCAGATACGCAGTATTTT.

This clone was observed once. The rearrangement joins TRBV27 to TRBJ1-1, with D possibly TRBD1 on 5 matching bases. Germline CDR1 and CDR2: MNHEY and SMNVEV (reference sequence). The CDR3 runs 16 residues. V was shortened by 6 bases and J by 0 bases, with 17 bases between the two germline ends. This chain's CDR3 is CASRPLRGGMNTEAFF. For the CDR3, the DNA is TGTGCCAGCAGGCCCCTACGTGGGGGGATGAACACTGAAGCTTTCTTT.

CDR3 sequence: CASSLYGGGPEAFF. CDR3 nucleotides: TGTGCCAGCAGTTTATACGGGGGAGGGCCTGAAGCTTTCTTT. This chain connects TRBV27 to TRBJ1-1; tentatively, D is TRBD1 (5 bases). Deletions cut 1 base from V and 6 bases from J, with 12 bases between. The CDR3 spans 14 residues. Looked up from germline, CDR1 is MNHEY and CDR2 is SMNVEV (reference sequence).

This clone was counted a single time. The gene calls are TRBV13 and TRBJ2-2; 7 nucleotides align to TRBD2. Germline lookup yields CDR1 PRHDT and CDR2 FYEKMQ (reference sequence). V gave up 1 base and J gave up 5 bases; unmatched junction bases: 1. This CDR3 spans 14 amino acids. The CDR3 DNA sequence: TGTGCCAGCAGCTTAGCGGGGGGAACCGGGGAGCTGTTTTTT. Translation: CASSLAGGTGELFF.

The chain joins TRBV4-2 to TRBJ2-3; TRBD2 matches 15 bases. Looked up from germline, CDR1 is LGHNA and CDR2 is YNFKEQ. The CDR3 spans 19 residues. The V segment lost 1 base and the J segment 2 bases; nucleotides outside the gene matches: 7. The CDR3 loop is CASSQVTGLAGGTTDTQYF. CDR3 coding DNA: TGTGCCAGCAGCCAAGTGACCGGACTAGCGGGGGGGACCACAGATACGCAGTATTTT.

This clone was picked up a small number of times. This CDR3 reads CASSELGRGDEQFF. CDR3 coding DNA: TGTGCCAGCAGTGAATTGGGCAGGGGCGATGAGCAGTTCTTC. This chain uses TRBV2 with TRBJ2-1, with D perhaps TRBD1 (6 bases). V shed 2 bases and J shed 8 bases, with 13 bases lying between them. The germline V gene has CDR1 SNHLY and CDR2 FYNNEI. CDR3 length equals 14 residues.

The chain joins TRBV4-2 to TRBJ2-2; TRBD1 aligns across 8 bases. This CDR3 has 15 residues. V shed 1 base and J 8 bases; nucleotides not matched to a gene: 6. Germline CDR1 and CDR2: LGHNA and YNFKEQ. The CDR3: CASSQADRGMGELFF. The CDR3 region has the DNA TGTGCCAGCAGCCAAGCCGACAGGGGAATGGGGGAGCTGTTTTTT.

V is TRBV7-6 and J is TRBJ1-1; 7 nucleotides line up with TRBD1. V lost 5 bases and J lost 4; bases outside the gene matches: 10. CDR3 length equals 15 residues. CDR1 and CDR2 (germline): SGHVS, FNYEAQ. This CDR3 reads CASSPVGTAGTEAFF. The DNA of the CDR3 is TGTGCCAGCAGCCCTGTCGGGACAGCAGGCACTGAAGCTTTCTTT.

The rearrangement links TRBV30 to TRBJ1-4; 8 nucleotides align to TRBD1. The CDR3 length is 15 residues. The germline gives CDR1 GTSNPN, CDR2 SVGIG (reference sequence). V lost 2 bases and J lost 7; bases outside the gene matches: 9. The CDR3 sequence: CAWSRTGGTGEKLFF. For the CDR3, the DNA is TGTGCCTGGAGTAGAACAGGGGGGACAGGTGAAAAACTGTTTTTT.

This chain links TRBV9 with TRBJ2-5; TRBD1 aligns across 11 bases. V lost 4 bases to trimming and J lost 4 bases; unmatched junction nucleotides: 9. Germline V gene lookup returns CDR1 SGDLS and CDR2 YYNGEE. This CDR3 is 16 amino acids long. DNA of the CDR3: TGTGCCAGCAGCCGTACGGGACAGGGGGGGGGAGAGACCCAGTACTTC. Translated: CASSRTGQGGGETQYF.

The DNA of the CDR3 is TGTGCCAGCAGCCCAAGTGGGACTAGCGGGGCAAGCTCCTACGAGCAGTACTTC. The encoded protein is CASSPSGTSGASSYEQYF. The V and J genes are TRBV13 and TRBJ2-7; TRBD2 matches 13 bases. CDR1 and CDR2 (germline): PRHDT, FYEKMQ (reference sequence). Losses at the gene ends were 5 bases for V and 0 bases for J; bases not matched to a gene: 10. The CDR3 has 18 residues. The whole variable domain, remainder taken from reference TRBV13 and TRBJ2-7, is AAGVIQSPRHLIKEKRETATLKCYPIPRHDTVYWYQQGPGQDPQFLISFYEKMQSDKGSIPDRFSAQQFSDYHSELNMSSLELGDSALYFCASSPSGTSGASSYEQYFGPGTRLTVT.

The chain carries TRBV29-1 and TRBJ1-1, with D hard to call. Per the germline V gene, CDR1 is SQVTM and CDR2 is ANQGSEA. This CDR3 is 13 amino acids long. With 6 bases removed from V and 0 bases from J, the gap between germline ends came to 11 bases. The CDR3 here is CSVTTGMNTEAFF. CDR3 nucleotide sequence: TGCAGCGTGACCACGGGGATGAACACTGAAGCTTTCTTT.

This chain connects TRBV6-5 to TRBJ2-3, with D possibly TRBD2 on 6 matching bases. This CDR3 has 13 residues. The germline V gene encodes CDR1 MNHEY and CDR2 SVGAGI. V gave up 4 bases and J gave up 3 bases, with 8 bases separating them. The CDR3 here is CASSLGLTDTQYF. The DNA of the CDR3 is TGTGCCAGCAGTTTGGGACTTACAGATACGCAGTATTTT.

CDR3 sequence: CASSYSGANTEAFF. The CDR3, as DNA: TGTGCCAGCAGTTACTCAGGGGCAAACACTGAAGCTTTCTTT. The J gene is TRBJ1-1, the V gene TRBV6-5; possibly TRBD1 for D (5 bases). Germline loops: CDR1 MNHEY, CDR2 SVGAGI. This CDR3 contains 14 residues. V lost 0 bases and J 2 bases, leaving 7 bases between the germline ends.

The chain employs TRBV28 and TRBJ1-1; TRBD1 matches 10 bases. Germline V gene data show CDR1 as MDHEN and CDR2 as SYDVKM. V trimming: 4 bases; J trimming: 3 bases; junction bases outside the gene matches: 5. This CDR3 has 15 residues. This CDR3 is CASSSWDRGYTEAFF. In nucleotides, the CDR3 is TGTGCCAGCAGTTCCTGGGACAGGGGTTACACTGAAGCTTTCTTT. Based on the CDR3 plus reference TRBV28 and TRBJ1-1, the full variable domain is DVKVTQSSRYLVKRTGEKVFLECVQDMDHENMFWYRQDPGLGLRLIYFSYDVKMKEKGDIPEGYSVSREKKERFSLILESASTNQTSMYLCASSSWDRGYTEAFFGQGTRLTVV.